Detailed here is one T cell receptor (beta chain). This entry is derived from a study of CD8 T cells in Susac syndrome. Random hexamers primed reverse transcription of about 0.5 to 1 ug RNA. Using its own MiXCR run on the immunoSEQ multiplex PCR reads, TCRdb lists one record per CDR3 protein. The table includes 300,000 to 350,000 distinct CDR3 sequences, approximately 90% detected once. Sequenced sample: CD4+ T cells from PBMCs. The TCR comes from a human donor with multiple sclerosis.

CDR3 amino acids: CASSTEAGELFF. CDR3 in DNA: TGTGCCAGTAGTACAGAAGCCGGGGAGCTGTTTTTT. The chain links TRBV19 to TRBJ2-2; D is unresolved. The length of the CDR3 is 12 residues. Trimming stripped 4 bases from V and 6 bases from J, with 6 bases between. Germline V gene data show CDR1 as LNHDA and CDR2 as SQIVND (reference sequence).